The entry below describes one T cell receptor beta chain. Its antigen is unknown. The source of the sample is a study of cytomegalovirus exposure and HLA in healthy donors. For the study at large: A subsequent analysis reported that the roughly 130 validation repertoires were produced on the same platform that had also been used for the roughly 700 first-cohort repertoires.

The V and J ends lost 4 bases and 8 bases, in that order; junction bases with no gene match: 6. The length of the CDR3 is 13 residues. Germline CDR1 is SNHLY and CDR2 is FYNNEI. General study points: It was reportedly the case that the classifier diagnosed cytomegalovirus status with high specificity and sensitivity.

Data came from immunoSEQ multiplex PCR; TCRdb stores just in-frame clones and leaves some out. The sample has a few hundred thousand clones; around 87% are singletons. Source material: PBMCs. The chain is built from TRBV2 and TRBJ1-2, with 8 bases that match TRBD1. This TCR came from a woman between 18 and 30 years old in good health and CMV-seronegative. The CDR3, as DNA: TGTGCCAGCAGTGCTGACAGGGGATCGGGCTACACCTTC. It translates to CASSADRGSGYTF.